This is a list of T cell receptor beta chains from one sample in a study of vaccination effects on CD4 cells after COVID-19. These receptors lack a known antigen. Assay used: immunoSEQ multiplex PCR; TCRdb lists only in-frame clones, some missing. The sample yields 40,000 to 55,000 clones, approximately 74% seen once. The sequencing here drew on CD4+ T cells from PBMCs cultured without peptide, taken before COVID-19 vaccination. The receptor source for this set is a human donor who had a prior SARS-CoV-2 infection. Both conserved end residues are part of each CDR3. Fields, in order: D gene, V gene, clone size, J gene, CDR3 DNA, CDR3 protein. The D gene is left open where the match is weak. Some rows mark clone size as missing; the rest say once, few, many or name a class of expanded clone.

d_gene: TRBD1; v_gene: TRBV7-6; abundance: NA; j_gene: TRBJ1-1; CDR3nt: TGTGCCAGCAGCCGAGTGGGCGGGACAGGGGGGGCTTTCTTT; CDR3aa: CASSRVGGTGGAFF
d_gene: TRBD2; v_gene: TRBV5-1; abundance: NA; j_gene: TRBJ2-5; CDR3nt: TGCGCCAGCAGAGCGGGACCCCAGTCGGAGACCCAGTACTTC; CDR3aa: CASRAGPQSETQYF
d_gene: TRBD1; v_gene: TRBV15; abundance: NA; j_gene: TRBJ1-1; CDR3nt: TGTGCCACCAGCCCGAGACAGGGCCCGAACACTGAAGCTTTCTTT; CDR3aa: CATSPRQGPNTEAFF
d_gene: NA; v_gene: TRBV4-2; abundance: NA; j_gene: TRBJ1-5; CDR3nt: TGTGCCAGCAGCCCCATGGGGGGGAGCAATCAGCCCCAGCATTTT; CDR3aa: CASSPMGGSNQPQHF
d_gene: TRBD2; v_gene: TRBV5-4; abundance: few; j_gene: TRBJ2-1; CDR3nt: TGTGCCAGCAGCTCCACTAGCGGGAACTACAATGAGCAGTTCTTC; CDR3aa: CASSSTSGNYNEQFF
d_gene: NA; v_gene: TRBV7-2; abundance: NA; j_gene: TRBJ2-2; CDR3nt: TGTGCCAGCAGCTTAATGGTCGCTACCGGGGAGCTGTTTTTT; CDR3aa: CASSLMVATGELFF
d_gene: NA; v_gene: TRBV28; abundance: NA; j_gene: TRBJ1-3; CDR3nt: TGTGCCAGCCGATGGGGGCAGAGCTCTGGAAACACCATATATTTT; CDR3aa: CASRWGQSSGNTIYF
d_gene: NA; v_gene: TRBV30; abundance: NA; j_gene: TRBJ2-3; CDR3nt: TGTGCCTGGAGTGTGACTGGTATTAGCACAGATACGCAGTATTTT; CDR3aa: CAWSVTGISTDTQYF
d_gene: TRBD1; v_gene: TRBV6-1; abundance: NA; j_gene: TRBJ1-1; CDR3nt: TGTGCCAGCAGTGAAACTAGGACAGGGGGCCCCGAAGCTTTCTTT; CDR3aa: CASSETRTGGPEAFF
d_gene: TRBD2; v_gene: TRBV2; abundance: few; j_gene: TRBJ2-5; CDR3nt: TGTGCCAGCAGTGTTTTGGCTAGCGGCCAAGAGACCCAGTACTTC; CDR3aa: CASSVLASGQETQYF
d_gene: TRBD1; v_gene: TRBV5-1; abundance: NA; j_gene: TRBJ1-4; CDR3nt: TGCGCCAGCAGCTACGGGACAGGCGGGGGAGAAAAACTGTTTTTT; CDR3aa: CASSYGTGGGEKLFF
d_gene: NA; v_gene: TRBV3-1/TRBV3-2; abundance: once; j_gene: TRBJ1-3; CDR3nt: TGTGCCAGCAGCCAAGGAGGGGACGGAAACACCATATATTTT; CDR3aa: CASSQGGDGNTIYF
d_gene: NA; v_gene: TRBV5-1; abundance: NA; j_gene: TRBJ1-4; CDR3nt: TGCGCCAGCAGCTTGAAAATCCCGGGACAAGGGAATGAAAAACTGTTTTTT; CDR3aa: CASSLKIPGQGNEKLFF
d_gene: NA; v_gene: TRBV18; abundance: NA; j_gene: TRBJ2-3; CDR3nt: TGTGCCAGCTCCCCCTATTCAGATACGCAGTATTTT; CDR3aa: CASSPYSDTQYF
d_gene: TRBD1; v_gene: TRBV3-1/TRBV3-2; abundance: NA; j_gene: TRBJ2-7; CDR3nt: TGTGCCAGCAGCCTCCGGGACAGATACGAGCAGTACTTC; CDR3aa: CASSLRDRYEQYF
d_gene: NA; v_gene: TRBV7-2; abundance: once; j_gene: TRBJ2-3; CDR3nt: TGTGCCAGCAGCTTGGGCCCCAGCACAGATACGCAGTATTTT; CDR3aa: CASSLGPSTDTQYF
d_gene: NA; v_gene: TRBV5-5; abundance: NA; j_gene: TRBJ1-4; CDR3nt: TGTGCCAGCAGCCCCCGGGACAACCAGTATGAAAAACTGTTTTTT; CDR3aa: CASSPRDNQYEKLFF